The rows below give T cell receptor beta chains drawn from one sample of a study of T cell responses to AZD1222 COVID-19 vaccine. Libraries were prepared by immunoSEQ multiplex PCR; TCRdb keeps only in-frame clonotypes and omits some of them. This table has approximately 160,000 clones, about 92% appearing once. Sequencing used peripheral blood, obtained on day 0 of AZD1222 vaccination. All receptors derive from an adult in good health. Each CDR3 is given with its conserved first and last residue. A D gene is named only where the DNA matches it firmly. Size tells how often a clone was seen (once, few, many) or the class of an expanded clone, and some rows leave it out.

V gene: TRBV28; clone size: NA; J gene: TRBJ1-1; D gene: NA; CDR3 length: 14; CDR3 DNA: TGTGCCAGCAGCTCCCCTCAGGGAGGTACTGAAGCTTTCTTT; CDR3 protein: CASSSPQGGTEAFF
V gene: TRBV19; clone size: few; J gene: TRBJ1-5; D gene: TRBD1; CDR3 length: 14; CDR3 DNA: TGTGCCACATCCCAAGGGACAGGGGGACAGCCCCAGCATTTT; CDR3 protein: CATSQGTGGQPQHF
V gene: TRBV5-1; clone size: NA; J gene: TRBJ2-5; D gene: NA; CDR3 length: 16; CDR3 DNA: TGCGCCAGCAGATTTAATCCGGGACTCGATTTGGAGACCCAGTACTTC; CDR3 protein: CASRFNPGLDLETQYF
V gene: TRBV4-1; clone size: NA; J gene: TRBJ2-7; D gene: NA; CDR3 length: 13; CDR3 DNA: TGCGCCAGCAGCCTGGACGGGTTCTACGAGCAGTACTTC; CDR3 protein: CASSLDGFYEQYF
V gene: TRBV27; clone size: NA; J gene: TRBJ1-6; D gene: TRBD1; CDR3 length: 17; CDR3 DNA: TGTGCCAGCAGTTTAGGGACAGGGTTCGCTTATAATTCACCCCTCCACTTT; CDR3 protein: CASSLGTGFAYNSPLHF
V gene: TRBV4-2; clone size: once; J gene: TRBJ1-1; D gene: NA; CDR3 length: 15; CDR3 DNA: TGTGCCAGCAGCGCACACTTCGAGGCAAATGCTGAAGCTTTCTTT; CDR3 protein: CASSAHFEANAEAFF
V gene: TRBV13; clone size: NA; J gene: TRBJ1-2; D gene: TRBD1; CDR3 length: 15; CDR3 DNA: TGTGCCAGCAGCTTAGTTCGGTACGGGACAGCAAGCTACACCTTC; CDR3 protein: CASSLVRYGTASYTF
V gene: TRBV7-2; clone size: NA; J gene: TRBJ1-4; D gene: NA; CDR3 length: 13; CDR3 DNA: TGTGCCAGCAGCTTAGAGTTCGGGGGGAAACTGTTTTTT; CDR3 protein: CASSLEFGGKLFF
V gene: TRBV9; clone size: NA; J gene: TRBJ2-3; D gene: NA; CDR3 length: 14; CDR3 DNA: TGTGCCAGCAGCGTAGGTGGGGGCCCAGATACGCAGTATTTT; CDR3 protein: CASSVGGGPDTQYF
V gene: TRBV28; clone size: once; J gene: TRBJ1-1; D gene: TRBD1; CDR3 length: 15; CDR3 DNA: TGTGCCAGCAGTTTATCGAACAGGGGATGGACTGAAGCTTTCTTT; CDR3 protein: CASSLSNRGWTEAFF
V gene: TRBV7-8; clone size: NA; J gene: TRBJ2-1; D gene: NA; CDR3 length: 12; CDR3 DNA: TGTGCCAGCAGCTCCGTAAGGGGTGAGCAGTTCTTC; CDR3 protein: CASSSVRGEQFF
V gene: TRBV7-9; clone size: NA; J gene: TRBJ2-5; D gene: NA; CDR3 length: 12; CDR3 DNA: TGTGCCAGCAGCCCGACAGAAGAGACCCAGTACTTC; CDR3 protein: CASSPTEETQYF
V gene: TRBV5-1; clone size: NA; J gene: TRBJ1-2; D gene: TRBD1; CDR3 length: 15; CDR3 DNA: TGCGCCAGCAGCCTCCAGGGACAGCTGAACTATGGCTACACCTTC; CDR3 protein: CASSLQGQLNYGYTF
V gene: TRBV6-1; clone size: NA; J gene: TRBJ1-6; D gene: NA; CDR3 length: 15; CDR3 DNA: TGTGCCAGCAGTGAACAGGGAGGAGGTAATTCACCCCTCCACTTT; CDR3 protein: CASSEQGGGNSPLHF
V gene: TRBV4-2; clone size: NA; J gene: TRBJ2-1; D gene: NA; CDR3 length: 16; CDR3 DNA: TGTGCCAGCAGCCGGGAGGCTTTGTTGCGGAGCAATGAGCAGTTCTTC; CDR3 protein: CASSREALLRSNEQFF
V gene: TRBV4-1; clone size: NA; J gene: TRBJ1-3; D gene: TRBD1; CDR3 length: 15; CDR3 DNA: TGCGCCAGCAGCCAGGGACAGACAGCAGGAAACACCATATATTTT; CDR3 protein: CASSQGQTAGNTIYF
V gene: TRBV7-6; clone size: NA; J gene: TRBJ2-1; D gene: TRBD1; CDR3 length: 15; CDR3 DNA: TGTGCCAGCAGCCCCCGCCTAGACAGGGTCAATGAGCAGTTCTTC; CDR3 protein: CASSPRLDRVNEQFF
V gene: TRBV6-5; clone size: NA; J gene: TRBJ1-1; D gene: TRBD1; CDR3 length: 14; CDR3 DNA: TGTGCCAGCACCCCCCAGGGGGCGAACACTGAAGCTTTCTTT; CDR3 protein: CASTPQGANTEAFF
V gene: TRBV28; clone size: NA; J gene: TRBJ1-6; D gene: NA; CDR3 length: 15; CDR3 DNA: TGTGCCAGCACCGGCCGAATGGTCCCTCCCTCACCCCTCCACTTT; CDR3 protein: CASTGRMVPPSPLHF
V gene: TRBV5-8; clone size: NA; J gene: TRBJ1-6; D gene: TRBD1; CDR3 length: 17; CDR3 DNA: TGTGCCAGCAGCTTGGTTAGACAGGGGGCTGTGTATTCACCCCTCCACTTT; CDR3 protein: CASSLVRQGAVYSPLHF
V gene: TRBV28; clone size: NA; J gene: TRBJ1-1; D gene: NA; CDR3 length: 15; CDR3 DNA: TGTGCCAGCAGTCCCGGGGGACATCTGAACACTGAAGCTTTCTTT; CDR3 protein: CASSPGGHLNTEAFF
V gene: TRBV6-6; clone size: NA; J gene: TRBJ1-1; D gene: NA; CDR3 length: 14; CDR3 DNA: TGTGCCAGCACTGAGGGGCAGGGCACGCGAAAAGCTTTCTTT; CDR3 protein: CASTEGQGTRKAFF
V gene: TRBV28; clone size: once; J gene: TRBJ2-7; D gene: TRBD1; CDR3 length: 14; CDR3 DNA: TGTGCCAGCAGTCCAGAGGACAGGCGTCTCGAGCAGTACTTC; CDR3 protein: CASSPEDRRLEQYF
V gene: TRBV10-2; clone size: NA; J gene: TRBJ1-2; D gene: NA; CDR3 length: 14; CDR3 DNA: TGCGCCACCTGTCGTACGGACGACAACTATGGCTACACCTTC; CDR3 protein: CATCRTDDNYGYTF
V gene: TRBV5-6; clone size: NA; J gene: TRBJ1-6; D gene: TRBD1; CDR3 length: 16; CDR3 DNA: TGTGCCAGCAGCTTGTTCTGGACAGGACAAGGTTCACCCCTCCACTTT; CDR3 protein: CASSLFWTGQGSPLHF
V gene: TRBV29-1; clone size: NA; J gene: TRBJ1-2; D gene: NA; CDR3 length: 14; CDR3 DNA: TGCAGCGCCCCGGTTGGGTTTTCTAACTATGGCTACACCTTC; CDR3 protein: CSAPVGFSNYGYTF
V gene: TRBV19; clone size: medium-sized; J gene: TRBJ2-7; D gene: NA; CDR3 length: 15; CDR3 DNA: TGTGCCAGTAGTTCGGTGGAGGGGGCGGACTACGAGCAGTACTTC; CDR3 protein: CASSSVEGADYEQYF
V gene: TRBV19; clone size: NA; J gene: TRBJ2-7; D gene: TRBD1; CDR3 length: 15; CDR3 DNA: TGTGCCAGTAGTGATTATCGGACAGGGGGAGACGAGCAGTACTTC; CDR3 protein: CASSDYRTGGDEQYF
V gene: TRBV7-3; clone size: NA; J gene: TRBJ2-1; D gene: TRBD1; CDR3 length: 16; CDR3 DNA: TGTGCCAGCAGCGGGACAGGGGGCCACCCCTACAATGAGCAGTTCTTC; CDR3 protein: CASSGTGGHPYNEQFF
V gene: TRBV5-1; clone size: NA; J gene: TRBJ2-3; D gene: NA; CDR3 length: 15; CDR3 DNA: TGCGCCAGCAGGGACATATCTTCTAGCACAGATACGCAGTATTTT; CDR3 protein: CASRDISSSTDTQYF
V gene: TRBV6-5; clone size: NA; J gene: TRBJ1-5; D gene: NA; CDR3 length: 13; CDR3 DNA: TGTGCCAGCAACGGCGGGGTCAATCAGCCCCAGCATTTT; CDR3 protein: CASNGGVNQPQHF
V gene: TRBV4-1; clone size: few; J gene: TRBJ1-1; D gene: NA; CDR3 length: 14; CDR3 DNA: TGCGCCAGCAGCCGCGAGAGGGTTGGCACTGAAGCTTTCTTT; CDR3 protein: CASSRERVGTEAFF
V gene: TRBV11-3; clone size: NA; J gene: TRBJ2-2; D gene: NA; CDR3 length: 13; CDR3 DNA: TGTGCCAGCAGCCCGAAACCAACCGGGGAGCTGTTTTTT; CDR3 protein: CASSPKPTGELFF
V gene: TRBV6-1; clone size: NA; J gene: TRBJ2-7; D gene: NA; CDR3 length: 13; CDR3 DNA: TGTGCCAGCAGTGAAACCAGGGTTTGGGAGCAGTACTTC; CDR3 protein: CASSETRVWEQYF
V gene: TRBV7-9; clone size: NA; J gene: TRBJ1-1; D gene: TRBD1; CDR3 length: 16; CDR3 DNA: TGTGCCAGCAGCTTAGCATCGGGACAGGGTAACACTGAAGCTTTCTTT; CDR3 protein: CASSLASGQGNTEAFF
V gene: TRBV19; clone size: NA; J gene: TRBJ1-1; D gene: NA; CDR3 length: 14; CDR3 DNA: TGTGCCAGTAGTATAGCGGGGGGGAACACTGAAGCTTTCTTT; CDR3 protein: CASSIAGGNTEAFF
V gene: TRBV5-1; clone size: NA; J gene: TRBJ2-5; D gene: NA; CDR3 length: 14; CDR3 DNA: TGCGCCAGCAGCTTGGGACTAGAAGTTCGGACCCAGTACTTC; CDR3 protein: CASSLGLEVRTQYF
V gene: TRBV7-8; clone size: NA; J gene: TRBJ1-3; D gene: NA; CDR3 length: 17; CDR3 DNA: TGTGCCAGCAGCTTAGGCCCCGACACATACTCTGGAAACACCATATATTTT; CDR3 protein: CASSLGPDTYSGNTIYF
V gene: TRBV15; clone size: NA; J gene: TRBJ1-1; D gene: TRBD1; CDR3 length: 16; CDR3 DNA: TGTGCCACCAGCAGCCGTATGCTACAGGGGTACACTGAAGCTTTCTTT; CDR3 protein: CATSSRMLQGYTEAFF
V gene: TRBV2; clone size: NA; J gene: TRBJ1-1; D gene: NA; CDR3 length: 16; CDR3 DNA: TGTGCCAGCCTAGCCTCCGCAGGGACCGAGGACACTGAAGCTTTCTTT; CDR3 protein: CASLASAGTEDTEAFF
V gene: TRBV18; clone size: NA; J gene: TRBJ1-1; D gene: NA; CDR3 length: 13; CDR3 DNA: TGTGCCAGCTCTCAGGACAGGAACACTGAAGCTTTCTTT; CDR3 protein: CASSQDRNTEAFF